These T cell receptor beta chains were read from a single sample in a study of T cells in Graves' hyperthyroidism and ophthalmopathy. TCRdb re-called the multiplex PCR reads with MiXCR, one entry per CDR3 protein. The sample has 550,000 to 650,000 distinct CDR3 sequences, approximately 13% seen once. Input material: blood. The receptor source for this set is a woman aged 30 to 39 with Graves' hyperthyroidism that later progressed to Graves' ophthalmopathy. CDR3s include the opening cysteine and the closing phenylalanine or tryptophan. A D gene is named only where the DNA matches it firmly. Size is stated for part of the rows, as once, few or many counts, or as a class when the clone is expanded.

j_gene	d_gene	abundance	v_gene	CDR3nt	CDR3aa
TRBJ2-3	NA	NA	TRBV19	TGTGCCAGTAGTATCGATGGGCCCTCAGGGGATACGCAGTATTTT	CASSIDGPSGDTQYF
TRBJ1-6	NA	many	TRBV4-1	TGCGCCAGCAGCCAAGAGGTAGCGAATTCACCCCTCCACTTT	CASSQEVANSPLHF
TRBJ2-1	NA	many	TRBV5-1	TGCGCCAGCAGCAAAGACGGCGGCTCCTACAATGAGCAGTTCTTC	CASSKDGGSYNEQFF
TRBJ2-3	NA	NA	TRBV7-9	TGTGCCAGCATCCGGAGGACAGTGCAAGATACGCAGTATTTT	CASIRRTVQDTQYF
TRBJ2-2	NA	many	TRBV7-2	TGTGCCAGCAGCCCCGGCGTCACCGGGGAGCTGTTTTTT	CASSPGVTGELFF
TRBJ2-5	NA	NA	TRBV6-1	TGTGCCAGCACGGAGAGGGGACGGGAGACCCAGTACTTC	CASTERGRETQYF
TRBJ2-3	TRBD2	many	TRBV7-2	TGTGCCAGCAGCTTAGGACTAGCGGCAGATACGCAGTATTTT	CASSLGLAADTQYF
TRBJ2-5	NA	many	TRBV12-3/TRBV12-4	TGTGCCAGCAGTTTATTGGCGCGGCGGGAGACCCAGTACTTC	CASSLLARRETQYF
TRBJ1-1	NA	NA	TRBV18	TGTGCCAGCTCACCTCTTGACCCGCTCCTGAACACTGAAGCTTTCTTT	CASSPLDPLLNTEAFF
TRBJ2-3	NA	many	TRBV7-8	TGTGCCAGCAGCTTAGGACTATCGGCAGATACGCAGTATTTT	CASSLGLSADTQYF
TRBJ1-2	TRBD1	NA	TRBV4-2	TGTGCCAGCAGCCCCCGACACCCGCCGGGACAGGGCTATGGCTACACCTTC	CASSPRHPPGQGYGYTF
TRBJ2-7	TRBD1	many	TRBV30	TGTGCCTGGAGTGTAGGGGGCGGCTACGAGCAGTACTTC	CAWSVGGGYEQYF
TRBJ2-1	TRBD1	many	TRBV11-2	TGTGCCAGCAGCTTCGACAGGGGAGGTTACAATGAGCAGTTCTTC	CASSFDRGGYNEQFF
TRBJ2-7	NA	many	TRBV12-3/TRBV12-4	TGTGCCAGCTCCGGGAGTAGTTCCTACGAGCAGTACTTC	CASSGSSSYEQYF
TRBJ2-3	TRBD2	many	TRBV11-3	TGTGCCAGCAGCCCATGGAGCGGGAGAAAGGCAGATACGCAGTATTTT	CASSPWSGRKADTQYF
TRBJ2-3	NA	many	TRBV7-8	TGTGCCAGCAGCTTACTTAGGTTCCCACGGGCAGATACGCAGTATTTT	CASSLLRFPRADTQYF
TRBJ2-2	NA	NA	TRBV5-4	TGTGCCAGCAGCTTGTGGGGACCCGGGGAGCTGTTTTTT	CASSLWGPGELFF
TRBJ2-1	NA	many	TRBV6-1	TGTGCCAGCAGTGAATCAGCCCCCAATGAGCAGTTCTTC	CASSESAPNEQFF
TRBJ2-1	NA	many	TRBV27	TGTGCCAGCAGGGGCGGGTATGGCTCCTACAATGAGCAGTTCTTC	CASRGGYGSYNEQFF
TRBJ1-1	TRBD1	NA	TRBV12-3/TRBV12-4	TGTGCCGCAGGACAGGGGGGCACTGAAGCTTTCTTT	CAAGQGGTEAFF
TRBJ2-3	TRBD2	many	TRBV29-1	TGCAGCGTTGGTCTAGCGGGAGGGAGTAGTGATACGCAGTATTTT	CSVGLAGGSSDTQYF
TRBJ2-1	NA	many	TRBV28	TGTGCCAGCAGTTTTCTGAACCAACCTGAGCAGTTCTTC	CASSFLNQPEQFF
TRBJ2-1	NA	few	TRBV10-1	TGCGCCAGCAGTGAAAGGGTGAGCGGCTACAATGAGCAGTTCTTC	CASSERVSGYNEQFF
TRBJ1-1	NA	many	TRBV12-3/TRBV12-4	TGTGCCGACAGACAGCGTCTGAACACTGAAGCTTTCTTT	CADRQRLNTEAFF
TRBJ1-2	TRBD1	many	TRBV11-3	TGTGCCAGCAGCTCCGGACAGGGGGCTGGGGGGTTCTATGGCTACACCTTC	CASSSGQGAGGFYGYTF